These 20 T cell receptor beta chains share one sample of origin, sequenced in a study of blood T cell repertoires in COVID-19. Sequenced by immunoSEQ multiplex PCR; TCRdb stores in-frame clones only, minus some. The sample comprises tens of thousands of clones, around 86% of which are singletons, and around 6.7% rests with the top ten. The sample consisted of peripheral blood. The receptors stem from a man in his fifties with active COVID-19.

The chain carries TRBV2 and TRBJ1-1; tentatively, D is TRBD1 (5 bases). This CDR3 is built from 13 residues. V was clipped by 5 bases and J by 5 bases, with 12 bases between them. Germline CDR1 and CDR2: SNHLY and FYNNEI. In DNA, the CDR3 is TGTGCCAGCAGTTTCGGGGGGTCGACTGAAGCTTTCTTT. Amino acids: CASSFGGSTEAFF.

V and J are TRBV4-3 and TRBJ1-4; perhaps TRBD1 as D (6 bases). CDR3 length: 16 residues. V was trimmed by 0 bases and J by 4 bases, leaving 12 bases between them. Germline loops: CDR1 LGHNA, CDR2 YSLEER. The CDR3 spells CASSQDNTGINEKLFF. CDR3 bases: TGCGCCAGCAGCCAAGATAACACAGGGATTAATGAAAAACTGTTTTTT.

V and J are TRBV6-6 and TRBJ1-2; D call uncertain. With 6 bases removed from V and 3 bases from J, the gap between germline ends came to 11 bases. In germline, CDR1 is MNHNY, CDR2 SVGAGI (reference sequence). The CDR3 has 13 amino acids. Here the CDR3 DNA reads TGTGCCAGCAGCCTAGGAGGTTACTATGGCTACACCTTC. It codes for CASSLGGYYGYTF.

Note on this clone: Sequence at one end of the junction differs from germline and may be a read error. The chain has TRBV7-7 and TRBJ2-7; 7 bases agree with TRBD1. CDR3 length equals 14 residues. Germline lookup yields CDR1 SSHAT and CDR2 FNYEAQ (reference sequence). CDR3 region: CASSPMTGLNEQYF. As DNA, the CDR3 is TGTGCTAGCAGCCCCATGACAGGGCTCAACGAGCAGTACTTC.

The V call is TRBV7-2, the J call TRBJ1-5, with a tentative D call TRBD1 (5 bases). CDR3 length equals 15 residues. From germline, CDR1 is SGHTA and CDR2 FQGNSA. The V end lost 1 base, the J end lost 5 bases, and 12 bases lay between the germline ends. The CDR3 nucleotides read TGTGCCAGCAGCTTAGTTGTGGGCAGGGATCAGCCCCAGCATTTT. Translating gives CASSLVVGRDQPQHF. The full variable domain, its missing parts supplied by reference TRBV7-2 and TRBJ1-5, is GAGVSQSPSNKVTEKGKDVELRCDPISGHTALYWYRQSLGQGLEFLIYFQGNSAPDKSGLPSDRFSAERTGGSVSTLTIQRTQQEDSAVYLCASSLVVGRDQPQHFGDGTRLSIL.

V is TRBV5-1 and J is TRBJ1-1; TRBD1 might be the D (6 bases). Trimming removed 2 bases from V and 1 base from J, with 12 bases in between. The CDR3 consists of 15 residues. The germline gives CDR1 SGHRS, CDR2 YFSETQ. The CDR3 nucleotides read TGCGCCAGCAGCTTTGGGGGCTGGGAGAACACTGAAGCTTTCTTT. Its translation is CASSFGGWENTEAFF.

This chain's CDR3 is CASSEGRGARSNYGYTF. The CDR3 coding sequence is TGTGCCAGCAGTGAGGGTCGGGGGGCCCGCTCTAACTATGGCTACACCTTC. The chain recombines TRBV2 with TRBJ1-2, with a weak D call TRBD1 (6 bases). Germline CDR1 SNHLY, CDR2 FYNNEI. The germline V and J ends were trimmed by 3 bases and 0 bases, with 17 bases remaining between them. The CDR3 runs to 17 residues.

The chain recombines TRBV6-5 with TRBJ1-1; D is ambiguous. The CDR3 length is 16 residues. V was shortened by 2 bases and J by 3 bases, with 16 bases between the two germline ends. CDR1 MNHEY and CDR2 SVGAGI come from the germline V gene. The CDR3 DNA reads TGTGCCAGCAGTTACGCAAAAGAGGGATTTTACACTGAAGCTTTCTTT. This gives the protein CASSYAKEGFYTEAFF.

The chain couples TRBV2 to TRBJ2-2; a weak D match, TRBD2 (5 bases). The germline CDR1 and CDR2 sequences are SNHLY and FYNNEI. This CDR3 comprises 12 residues. V was pared by 7 bases and J by 6 bases, with 9 bases between. CDR3 loop: CASKREPGELFF. DNA of the CDR3: TGTGCCAGCAAAAGGGAGCCCGGGGAGCTGTTTTTT.

This chain joins TRBV4-1 and TRBJ1-4; D is perhaps TRBD1 (5 bases). CDR1 is MGHRA, CDR2 YSYEKL, per germline. Trimming stripped 1 base from V and 4 bases from J, with 13 bases between. The CDR3 length is 16 residues. CDR3 bases: TGCGCCAGCAGCCAAGTAATGCAGGGTCTTAATGAAAAACTGTTTTTT. It translates to CASSQVMQGLNEKLFF.

By sample fraction, this clone is medium-sized. The chain recombines TRBV11-1 with TRBJ1-2; 7 nucleotides align to TRBD1. Germline V gives CDR1 SGHAT, CDR2 FQDESV (reference sequence). This CDR3 is 12 amino acids long. J gave up 13 bases and V 5 bases, and 10 bases lay outside the gene matches. Here the CDR3 DNA reads TGTGCCAGCAGCCTATTAGGACAGGTTCTCACCTTC. Protein: CASSLLGQVLTF.

The chain combines TRBV28 with TRBJ1-2, with 8 bases lining up with TRBD1. Germline V gene sequence: CDR1 MDHEN, CDR2 SYDVKM. V was pared by 6 bases and J by 2 bases, with 8 bases of the junction left unmatched. The CDR3 covers 15 residues. The CDR3 region is CASSDRGGRNYGYTF. The CDR3 DNA sequence: TGTGCCAGCAGCGACAGGGGAGGAAGGAACTATGGCTACACCTTC.

Here the CDR3 DNA reads TGTGCCAGCAGGGTTGACAGGGCTTCCTACGAGCAGTACTTC. It specifies CASRVDRASYEQYF. This chain links TRBV2 with TRBJ2-7, with 7 positions matching TRBD1. Trimming removed 6 bases from V and 1 base from J; junction bases left unmatched: 6. The CDR3 is made up of 14 amino acids. The germline V gene encodes CDR1 SNHLY and CDR2 FYNNEI.

V gene TRBV7-2 combines with J gene TRBJ1-1, with D unclear. The germline V and J ends were trimmed by 4 bases and 6 bases, with 12 bases remaining between them. The CDR3 contains 13 residues. The germline V gene has CDR1 SGHTA and CDR2 FQGNSA. This CDR3 is CASSSSVESEAFF. DNA of the CDR3: TGTGCCAGCAGCTCCTCCGTTGAGTCTGAAGCTTTCTTT.

This clone was picked up a small number of times. V usage is TRBV12-3 or TRBV12-4 and J usage is TRBJ2-7, with 14 bases matching TRBD2. This CDR3 contains 13 residues. The J segment lost 7 bases and the V segment lost 5 bases, leaving 1 base of the junction unmatched. This CDR3 is CASSGTSGGEQYF. The CDR3 DNA is TGTGCCAGCAGTGGGACTAGCGGGGGTGAGCAGTACTTC.

The V call is TRBV7-2, the J call TRBJ2-1; 12 bases align to TRBD1. The V and J ends lost 7 bases and 6 bases, in that order; junction bases with no gene match: 13. The CDR3 runs 17 residues. The V gene's germline CDR1 is SGHTA and CDR2 FQGNSA. CDR3 amino acids: CASNPTIPGQGANEQFF. In nucleotides, the CDR3 is TGTGCCAGCAACCCTACCATACCGGGACAGGGGGCCAATGAGCAGTTCTTC.

The chain uses TRBV7-2 and TRBJ1-6, with 7 bases fitting TRBD1. The CDR3 consists of 14 residues. Germline-derived CDR1 and CDR2 are SGHTA and FQGNSA. The V gene end was trimmed by 5 bases and the J gene end by 6 bases; junction bases not matched to a gene: 4. The chain's CDR3 is CASSPGGSNSPLHF. The DNA for the CDR3 is TGTGCCAGCAGCCCAGGGGGTAGTAATTCACCCCTCCACTTT.

The chain carries TRBV5-1 and TRBJ2-5; 7 bases map to TRBD2. The CDR3 contains 15 residues. From germline, CDR1 is SGHRS and CDR2 YFSETQ. With V trimmed by 4 bases and J by 7 bases, 13 bases remained unmatched. The CDR3 nucleotides are TGCGCCAGCAGCCGAGCGGGACTCAGACTTGGGACCCAGTACTTC. It translates to CASSRAGLRLGTQYF.

The CDR3 is CASSYSAGGYNEQFF. The DNA for the CDR3 is TGTGCCAGCAGTTACTCAGCGGGGGGATACAATGAGCAGTTCTTC. V is TRBV6-5 and J is TRBJ2-1; 9 bases map to TRBD2. CDR3 size: 15 residues. V dropped 0 bases and J dropped 4; count of bases not matched to a gene: 1. Germline assignment: CDR1 MNHEY and CDR2 SVGAGI.

This clone was seen only a few times. This rearrangement joins TRBV27 to TRBJ1-1, with D hard to call. The germline V and J ends were trimmed by 4 bases and 0 bases, with 15 bases remaining between them. The CDR3 is made up of 16 amino acids. Germline V gene data show CDR1 as MNHEY and CDR2 as SMNVEV (reference sequence). CDR3 amino acids: CASSSLGGAMNTEAFF. CDR3 DNA sequence: TGTGCCAGCAGTTCGCTTGGTGGAGCTATGAACACTGAAGCTTTCTTT.